This T cell receptor (beta chain) is drawn from a study of blood T cell repertoires in COVID-19. Germline CDR1 and CDR2: LGHNA and YNFKEQ. Trimming at V came to 0 bases and at J to 7 bases, leaving 12 bases not matched to a gene. The CDR3 covers 17 residues. This clone was recorded once. Under the authors' procedure: Estimated nucleated cell counts came from reference gene primer amplification. Produced via immunoSEQ multiplex PCR; TCRdb's table is partial and in-frame only. V and J calls and clone size follow that table, whereas D and trimming were derived from the DNA. The data contain about 310,000 clones, 85% to 90% of them singletons.

The rearrangement uses TRBV4-2 and TRBJ2-1; 7 nucleotides agree with TRBD2. Sequenced material: peripheral blood. This sequence was found in a woman aged 30 to 39 with COVID-19, enrolled during active disease. The CDR3 here is CASSQEKSGILGNEQFF. DNA of the CDR3: TGTGCCAGCAGCCAAGAAAAGAGCGGGATACTTGGAAATGAGCAGTTCTTC.